Each of the 30 T cell receptor beta chains below was sequenced from the same sample in a study of T cells in Graves' hyperthyroidism and ophthalmopathy (dated by TCRdb to the late 2010s). Libraries were built with multiplex PCR. The reads were generated on an Illumina HiSeq 2000. The TCR beta CDR3 regions were amplified from RNA transcripts. The TCR CDR3 was subjected to a first round of RT-PCR using the HTBI primer set and the Qiagen OneStep RT-PCR kit. TCRdb took the public reads, trimmed them with fastp at Q25, ran MiXCR for clone calling and kept in-frame beta chains. Entries that share a CDR3 protein sequence are merged under the most common genes and DNA. This sample holds 500,000 to 550,000 distinct CDR3 sequences; less than 25% were observed only once. Less than 30% of the sample comes from the top ten. The sequenced material came from blood. The receptors stem from a man between 18 and 35 years old with Graves' hyperthyroidism.

The chain is built from TRBV27 and TRBJ2-7; 8 bases line up with TRBD2. Germline V CDR1 and CDR2: MNHEY, SMNVEV (reference sequence). The CDR3 is 15 residues long. The junction had 7 bases not matched to a gene; V was cut back by 2 bases and J by 4 bases. This CDR3 reads CASSLVGLVAYEQYF. The CDR3 region has the DNA TGTGCCAGCAGTTTAGTGGGACTAGTTGCGTACGAGCAGTACTTC.

This clonotype was counted ten times or more. V gene TRBV5-1 combines with J gene TRBJ2-7; D remains unclear. The CDR3 is made up of 13 amino acids. Trimming took 0 bases from V and 5 from J, leaving 9 bases between them. From germline, CDR1 is SGHRS and CDR2 YFSETQ. Written as DNA, the CDR3 is TGCGCCAGCAGCTTGGTTGGCTTGAACGAGCAGTACTTC. This codes for CASSLVGLNEQYF. Together with reference TRBV5-1 and TRBJ2-7, the CDR3 gives the full variable domain: KAGVTQTPRYLIKTRGQQVTLSCSPISGHRSVSWYQQTPGQGLQFLFEYFSETQRNKGNFPGRFSGRQFSNSRSEMNVSTLELGDSALYLCASSLVGLNEQYFGPGTRLTVT.

This clonotype was found a few times. The chain carries TRBV12-3 or TRBV12-4 and TRBJ2-2, with D perhaps TRBD2 (7 bases). This CDR3 is 15 amino acids long. Trimming shortened V by 7 bases and J by 6 bases, and 18 bases separated the two germline ends. This CDR3 reads CASTLIGGGPGELFF. CDR3 sequence (DNA): TGTGCCAGCACCCTCATTGGGGGGGGCCCCGGGGAGCTGTTTTTT.

In this sample, this clonotype turned up many times. The V call is TRBV30, the J call TRBJ1-2; D gene unclear. V shed 2 bases and J shed 7 bases, with 11 bases lying between them. Germline assignment: CDR1 GTSNPN and CDR2 SVGIG (reference sequence). CDR3 length: 12 residues. The chain's CDR3 is CAWSTGMGGYTF. The CDR3 DNA is TGTGCCTGGAGTACGGGGATGGGTGGCTACACCTTC.

This clonotype has ten or more counts. The chain combines TRBV6-5 with TRBJ2-2; weak D call: TRBD2 (7 bases). Germline lookup yields CDR1 MNHEY and CDR2 SVGAGI. The CDR3 spans 15 residues. V was pared by 6 bases and J by 4 bases, with 15 bases between. The CDR3 nucleotides are TGTGCCAGCAGCTACGGCGGGGGCCCCACCGGGGAGCTGTTTTTT. This gives the protein CASSYGGGPTGELFF.

This chain connects TRBV20-1 to TRBJ2-7; the D gene is possibly TRBD1 (5 bases). The CDR3 extends over 15 amino acids. V lost 5 bases and J 7 bases, leaving 24 bases between the germline ends. Germline loops: CDR1 DFQATT, CDR2 SNEGSKA (reference sequence). CDR3 DNA sequence: TGCAGTGCTCAAGGGGTGCGACTTGCCTCCTCGGAGCAGTACTTC. Translated: CSAQGVRLASSEQYF.

This clonotype showed up just a few times. The chain links TRBV7-2 to TRBJ2-5; a weak D match, TRBD2 (6 bases). Trimming removed 0 bases at V and 0 bases at J, with 14 bases between. CDR3 length equals 17 residues. Looked up from germline, CDR1 is SGHTA and CDR2 is FQGNSA. CDR3 loop: CASSLARAGSYQETQYF. The CDR3 DNA follows: TGTGCCAGCAGCTTAGCGAGGGCGGGGAGCTACCAAGAGACCCAGTACTTC.

Regarding this clonotype: The junction and the germline gene differ at one end; a read error may be behind it. The V gene is TRBV7-2, the J gene TRBJ2-2; a weak D match, TRBD2 (5 bases). CDR1 and CDR2 (germline): SGHTA, FQGNSA. This CDR3 comprises 13 residues. CDR3 sequence (DNA): TGTGCCAGCAGCCCCCCATCTCCCGGGGAGCTGTGTTTT. Translated: CASSPPSPGELCF.

V gene TRBV9 combines with J gene TRBJ2-5; 8 nucleotides line up with TRBD1. J gave up 4 bases and V 3 bases, and 17 bases lay outside the gene matches. In germline, CDR1 is SGDLS, CDR2 YYNGEE. This CDR3 contains 18 residues. The CDR3 loop reads CASSGPRGLTVGGETQYF. The DNA of the CDR3 is TGTGCCAGCAGCGGACCCAGGGGGCTGACGGTCGGCGGAGAGACCCAGTACTTC.

This clonotype was picked up many times. The chain carries TRBV28 and TRBJ1-2, with D possibly TRBD1 on 5 matching bases. The CDR3 length is 13 residues. V gave up 5 bases and J gave up 4 bases, with 11 bases separating them. The germline V gene has CDR1 MDHEN and CDR2 SYDVKM. The CDR3 spells CASSRDLGYGYTF. Written as DNA, the CDR3 is TGTGCCAGCAGTAGGGACCTGGGCTATGGCTACACCTTC.

The rearrangement joins TRBV28 to TRBJ2-5; 9 nucleotides align to TRBD2. V shed 6 bases, J shed 7 bases, and the junction held 6 bases outside the gene matches. Looked up from germline, CDR1 is MDHEN and CDR2 is SYDVKM. This CDR3 has 13 amino acids. CDR3 sequence: CASSRAGGWTQYF. In DNA form, the CDR3 reads TGTGCCAGCAGCCGGGCGGGGGGGTGGACCCAGTACTTC.

This clonotype was detected ten times or more. The J gene is TRBJ1-1, the V gene TRBV20-1; no clear D. CDR3 length: 15 residues. In germline, CDR1 is DFQATT, CDR2 SNEGSKA (reference sequence). V shed 2 bases and J shed 3 bases, with 16 bases lying between them. The DNA of the CDR3 is TGCAGTGCTAGAACAAGGCCGGGCGTTCACACTGAAGCTTTCTTT. This encodes CSARTRPGVHTEAFF.

This chain uses TRBV20-1 with TRBJ2-7; 10 bases are shared with TRBD2. V was pared by 0 bases and J by 4 bases, with 12 bases of the junction left unmatched. Germline CDR1 DFQATT, CDR2 SNEGSKA (reference sequence). The CDR3 runs 17 residues. CDR3 sequence (DNA): TGCAGTGCTAGAGAGTCGGTTAGGGCTAGCGGGAGATACGAGCAGTACTTC. It codes for CSARESVRASGRYEQYF.

At least ten counts were recorded for this clonotype. The V call is TRBV12-3 or TRBV12-4, the J call TRBJ2-7; D gene ambiguous. Deletions cut 2 bases from V and 2 bases from J, with 7 bases between. This CDR3 spans 13 amino acids. CDR3 in amino acids: CASSLRLPYEQYF. The DNA for the CDR3 is TGTGCCAGCAGTTTAAGACTGCCCTACGAGCAGTACTTC.

This clonotype showed up just a few times. The rearrangement joins TRBV5-1 to TRBJ2-2; possibly TRBD2 for D (5 bases). V lost 5 bases to trimming and J lost 5 bases, with 16 bases between them. The CDR3 runs 15 residues. CDR1 is SGHRS, CDR2 YFSETQ, per germline. The CDR3 reads CASRAEARTTGELFF. The CDR3 bases are TGCGCCAGCAGGGCGGAGGCCAGGACGACCGGGGAGCTGTTTTTT.

This clonotype has a count of ten or more. This chain links TRBV6-1 with TRBJ1-1; possibly TRBD1 for D (6 bases). With 2 bases removed from V and 0 bases from J, the gap between germline ends came to 10 bases. The germline gives CDR1 MNHNS, CDR2 SASEGT. This CDR3 has 15 amino acids. The CDR3 sequence is CASSERGHLNTEAFF. The CDR3 DNA sequence: TGTGCCAGCAGTGAACGGGGACACCTGAACACTGAAGCTTTCTTT.

The chain joins TRBV6-1 to TRBJ2-2; D uncertain. CDR1 MNHNS and CDR2 SASEGT come from the germline V gene. Between the trimmed V and J ends, which lost 7 bases and 4 bases, there was a span of 7 bases. The CDR3 runs to 12 residues. CDR3 bases: TGTGCCAGCACCGACTGCACCGGGGAGCTGTTTTTT. Amino acid sequence: CASTDCTGELFF.

This clonotype was observed many times. The chain joins TRBV28 to TRBJ2-5, with a possible D match to TRBD2 (6 bases). The CDR3 is 14 amino acids. The germline V gene encodes CDR1 MDHEN and CDR2 SYDVKM. Trimming shortened V by 11 bases and J by 5 bases, and 21 bases separated the two germline ends. The CDR3 region has the DNA TGTGCCTCCCACACCGGGGGTTCGTGGGAGACCCAGTACTTC. Its protein product is CASHTGGSWETQYF.

This clonotype was picked up many times. The chain carries TRBV12-5 and TRBJ1-5; 7 nucleotides match TRBD1. V trimming: 5 bases; J trimming: 9 bases; junction bases outside the gene matches: 10. The V gene's germline CDR1 is LGHNT and CDR2 FRNRAP. The CDR3 runs to 14 residues. The CDR3 sequence is CASGPDRAGRPQHF. The CDR3 DNA reads TGTGCTAGTGGTCCAGACAGGGCCGGTCGGCCCCAGCATTTT.

The chain couples TRBV19 to TRBJ1-1, with TRBD1 matching 9 bases. Germline values: CDR1 LNHDA, CDR2 SQIVND (reference sequence). J lost 0 bases, V lost 5 bases, and 7 bases had no gene match. CDR3 size: 16 residues. CDR3 loop: CASSPNRGRMNTEAFF. The CDR3 DNA reads TGTGCCAGTAGTCCGAACAGGGGGCGTATGAACACTGAAGCTTTCTTT.

This clonotype was counted between two and nine times. The CDR3, as DNA: TGCGCCAGCAGCCCCGGACAGGCCCCCAGTGGGACCCAGTACTTC. It encodes CASSPGQAPSGTQYF. The J gene is TRBJ2-5, the V gene TRBV4-1, with 7 bases fitting TRBD1. The germline gives CDR1 MGHRA, CDR2 YSYEKL. The CDR3 covers 15 residues. V was pared by 4 bases and J by 7 bases, with 12 bases of the junction left unmatched.

This clonotype was recorded a few times. The V and J genes are TRBV6-5 and TRBJ1-6; 7 nucleotides agree with TRBD1. The J segment lost 10 bases and the V segment lost 2 bases, leaving 11 bases of the junction unmatched. Germline values: CDR1 MNHEY, CDR2 SVGAGI. The CDR3 runs to 16 residues. CDR3 in DNA: TGTGCCAGCAGTTACCCGACGCAGGGGGGGGGATCACCCCTCCACTTT. Its translation: CASSYPTQGGGSPLHF.

This clonotype has at least ten counts. The V call is TRBV30, the J call TRBJ2-7; the match to TRBD1 covers 8 bases. CDR3 length equals 15 residues. Per germline, CDR1 GTSNPN and CDR2 SVGIG (reference sequence). V trimming: 3 bases; J trimming: 2 bases; junction bases outside the gene matches: 9. As DNA, the CDR3 is TGTGCCTGGAGCTGGGGACAGGCTTTAACCTACGAGCAGTACTTC. Its translation: CAWSWGQALTYEQYF.

This clonotype was picked up many times. V is TRBV27 and J is TRBJ1-1, with D perhaps matching TRBD1 (5 bases). This CDR3 contains 14 residues. Germline V gives CDR1 MNHEY, CDR2 SMNVEV (reference sequence). Trimming removed 3 bases from V and 5 bases from J, with 13 bases in between. CDR3 protein: CASSLTWGGTEAFF. The CDR3 DNA follows: TGTGCCAGCAGTTTGACTTGGGGCGGGACTGAAGCTTTCTTT.

V and J are TRBV6-5 and TRBJ2-1; D perhaps matches TRBD2 (6 bases). V dropped 2 bases and J dropped 8 bases, with 13 bases sitting between them. The germline gives CDR1 MNHEY, CDR2 SVGAGI. The CDR3 consists of 14 residues. This CDR3 is CASSYVGRPDEQFF. The CDR3 coding sequence is TGTGCCAGCAGTTACGTGGGGAGGCCGGATGAGCAGTTCTTC.

This clonotype was counted at least ten times. The chain carries TRBV6-5 and TRBJ2-7; D is perhaps TRBD2 (6 bases). Germline CDR1 and CDR2: MNHEY and SVGAGI. Trimming took off 0 bases at V and 6 bases at J, with 12 bases between the two ends. CDR3 length: 14 residues. CDR3 sequence: CASSYSEGAGEQYF. CDR3 DNA sequence: TGTGCCAGCAGTTACTCGGAGGGTGCGGGCGAGCAGTACTTC.

This clonotype showed up just a few times. Given the absence of the conserved phenylalanine or tryptophan at the CDR3 end, a read error is likely. The rearrangement links TRBV6-1 to TRBJ2-3; D unclear. CDR3 size: 11 residues. CDR1 is MNHNS, CDR2 SASEGT, per germline. The V and J ends lost 6 bases and 5 bases respectively, with 6 bases between them. For the CDR3, the DNA is TGTGCCAGCAGGTTTCAAGATACGCAGTATTGT. This sequence encodes CASRFQDTQYC.

As DNA, the CDR3 is TGTGCCAGCAGCTCGGGACCGGCGAGCACCAGTCAGCCCCAGCATTTT. Its translation is CASSSGPASTSQPQHF. V and J are TRBV11-2 and TRBJ1-5; D is possibly TRBD1 (5 bases). The V gene's germline CDR1 is SGHAT and CDR2 FQNNGV. The CDR3 totals 16 residues. Deletions cut 4 bases from V and 6 bases from J, with 19 bases between.

V is TRBV12-3 or TRBV12-4 and J is TRBJ2-5; the match to TRBD1 covers 7 bases. The V and J ends lost 5 bases and 1 base, in that order; junction bases with no gene match: 10. This CDR3 has 16 residues. The CDR3 is CASSRWDRGGQETQYF. CDR3 sequence (DNA): TGTGCCAGCAGTCGCTGGGACAGAGGGGGCCAAGAGACCCAGTACTTC.

A few counts support this clonotype. The J gene is TRBJ1-5, the V gene TRBV12-3 or TRBV12-4; 9 bases fit TRBD1. CDR3 size: 16 residues. The trim removed 6 bases at V and 2 bases at J, leaving 8 bases unmatched. CDR3 nucleotides: TGTGCCAGCAGCCCTACGGACAGGGGTGGCAATCAGCCCCAGCATTTT. As protein: CASSPTDRGGNQPQHF.